The 14 T cell receptor beta chains below come from one sample, sequenced in a study of beta chain features in type 1 diabetes. No antigen is known for these receptors. Study-level points and caveats: Shortening of TCRB CDR3s, moderate but significant, appeared in all four CD4+ subsets of Type 1 diabetes patients.

Expressed TCRB transcripts were sequenced, since all the RNA that had been isolated was reverse transcribed. The repertoire was sequenced with immunoSEQ multiplex PCR; TCRdb's copy has only in-frame clones and lacks some. The sample shows 350,000 to 450,000 clones, around an eighth of them seen only once. What was sequenced was naive CD4+ T cells from blood. All receptors derive from a woman younger than 30 with type 1 diabetes.

The chain employs TRBV7-8 and TRBJ1-2, with D possibly matching TRBD1 (5 bases). This CDR3 region has 13 residues. The germline V gene has CDR1 SGHVS and CDR2 FQNEAQ. The V end lost 5 bases, the J end lost 3 bases, and 10 bases lay between the germline ends. Here the CDR3 reads CASSPDIDYGYTF. The CDR3 DNA reads as TGTGCCAGCAGCCCGGACATAGACTATGGCTACACCTTC.

The J gene is TRBJ2-7, the V gene TRBV11-2; 7 bases line up with TRBD2. J was trimmed by 12 bases and V by 0 bases; bases with no gene match: 11. The CDR3 contains 14 residues. CDR1 and CDR2 (germline): SGHAT, FQNNGV. The DNA of the CDR3 is TGTGCCAGCAGCTTAGATTGGGCTAGCGGTCTAATGTACTTC. Translation: CASSLDWASGLMYF.

This clone was recorded a few times. Other nucleotide sequences in the sample specify the same CDR3. The chain couples TRBV4-3 to TRBJ2-3; D is uncertain. Germline V gives CDR1 LGHNA, CDR2 YSLEER. The CDR3 has 13 residues. Trimming stripped 0 bases from V and 3 bases from J, with 4 bases between. CDR3 protein: CASSQDLTDTQYF. The CDR3 bases are TGCGCCAGCAGCCAAGACTTAACAGATACGCAGTATTTT.

The chain is built from TRBV28 and TRBJ1-1; D gene uncertain. The CDR3 spans 15 residues. Between the trimmed V and J ends, which lost 8 bases and 1 base, there was a span of 17 bases. The germline V gene has CDR1 MDHEN and CDR2 SYDVKM. The CDR3 is CASRGRGRTNTEAFF. CDR3 sequence (DNA): TGTGCCAGCCGTGGAAGAGGGCGGACGAACACTGAAGCTTTCTTT.

The V gene is TRBV6-5, the J gene TRBJ1-2; 10 bases align to TRBD1. The CDR3 is 14 residues long. In germline, CDR1 is MNHEY, CDR2 SVGAGI. The V segment lost 7 bases and the J segment 8 bases; nucleotides outside the gene matches: 10. CDR3 sequence: CASIAGTGVGGYTF. DNA for the CDR3: TGTGCCAGCATCGCCGGGACAGGGGTTGGCGGCTACACCTTC.

This clone was seen a handful of times. The rearrangement links TRBV28 to TRBJ1-1; no clear D. CDR1 is MDHEN, CDR2 SYDVKM, per germline. There are 14 residues in the CDR3. The V end was cut by 7 bases, the J end by 3 bases, with 15 bases between. The CDR3 spells CASTLWSVDTEAFF. CDR3 nucleotide sequence: TGTGCCAGCACCCTTTGGAGCGTTGACACTGAAGCTTTCTTT.

V gene TRBV9 combines with J gene TRBJ2-1; D may be TRBD2 (5 bases). In germline, CDR1 is SGDLS, CDR2 YYNGEE. Trimming removed 0 bases at V and 3 bases at J, with 13 bases between. The CDR3 covers 16 residues. CDR3 DNA: TGTGCCAGCAGCGTAGGGGTCGCGGCGGGCTACAATGAGCAGTTCTTC. It encodes CASSVGVAAGYNEQFF.

This clone was detected only a few times. This sequence joins TRBV15 and TRBJ1-2; 7 bases are a match to TRBD1. J was trimmed by 1 base and V by 0 bases; bases with no gene match: 8. The length of the CDR3 is 17 residues. The V gene's germline CDR1 is LNHNV and CDR2 YYDKDF (reference sequence). CDR3 DNA sequence: TGTGCCACCAGCAGAGAATTCGGGACAGACTTTAACTATGGCTACACCTTC. It specifies CATSREFGTDFNYGYTF.

As regards this clone: This CDR3 is also generated by other DNA sequences in the sample. This chain links TRBV7-3 with TRBJ2-3; D gene uncertain. V lost 5 bases and J lost 3, with 9 bases in between. This CDR3 comprises 13 residues. Germline values: CDR1 SGHTA, CDR2 FQGTGA. This CDR3 reads CASSPGQTDTQYF. In DNA form, the CDR3 reads TGTGCCAGCAGCCCCGGTCAAACAGATACGCAGTATTTT.

The V call is TRBV6-1, the J call TRBJ1-2; 9 nucleotides agree with TRBD1. Germline values: CDR1 MNHNS, CDR2 SASEGT. V was pared by 6 bases and J by 4 bases, with 6 bases of the junction left unmatched. The CDR3 totals 14 residues. The CDR3: CASRRTGVSYGYTF. CDR3 nucleotides: TGTGCCAGCAGACGGACAGGGGTTTCCTATGGCTACACCTTC.

The gene calls are TRBV7-2 and TRBJ1-1; TRBD1 is a possible D gene (5 bases). V was pared by 5 bases and J by 3 bases, with 7 bases between. This CDR3 has 12 amino acids. Germline V gene lookup returns CDR1 SGHTA and CDR2 FQGNSA. Written as DNA, the CDR3 is TGTGCCAGCAGCCCACAGGACACTGAAGCTTTCTTT. Its protein is CASSPQDTEAFF.

This clone appeared a few times. The chain is built from TRBV7-2 and TRBJ2-1; D unresolved. The length of the CDR3 is 10 residues. The V and J ends lost 6 bases and 7 bases respectively, with 4 bases between them. Looked up from germline, CDR1 is SGHTA and CDR2 is FQGNSA. The CDR3 DNA sequence: TGTGCCAGCAGTCAAAATGAGCAGTTCTTC. It codes for CASSQNEQFF. Variable domain in full (rest from reference TRBV7-2 and TRBJ2-1): GAGVSQSPSNKVTEKGKDVELRCDPISGHTALYWYRQSLGQGLEFLIYFQGNSAPDKSGLPSDRFSAERTGGSVSTLTIQRTQQEDSAVYLCASSQNEQFFGPGTRLTVL.

This rearrangement joins TRBV27 to TRBJ2-1, with 7 bases that match TRBD1. Trimming cost V 8 bases and J 5 bases; bases outside gene matches: 18. In germline, CDR1 is MNHEY, CDR2 SMNVEV (reference sequence). CDR3 length: 17 residues. CDR3 loop: CASQPRRTGRLNNEQFF. The DNA of the CDR3 is TGTGCCAGCCAACCACGACGGACAGGTCGGCTAAACAATGAGCAGTTCTTC.

The rearrangement uses TRBV19 and TRBJ1-3, with D hard to call. Germline CDR1 is LNHDA and CDR2 is SQIVND (reference sequence). The germline V and J ends were trimmed by 3 bases and 0 bases, with 6 bases remaining between them. The CDR3 runs to 14 residues. The CDR3 spells CASSMLSSGNTIYF. The DNA for the CDR3 is TGTGCCAGTAGTATGTTGAGCTCTGGAAACACCATATATTTT.